These T cell receptor beta chains were read from a single sample in a study of spatial heterogeneity in lung cancer. Via MiXCR, TCRdb re-called the 5' RACE reads, giving one row per CDR3 protein. Here the sample spans around 110,000 distinct CDR3 sequences, 12% being singletons. The sequenced sample was PBMCs, obtained at follow-up. These receptors were collected from a male donor with early-stage non-small cell lung cancer. CDR3s include the opening cysteine and the closing phenylalanine or tryptophan. D genes are given only for firm matches. A clone size is listed for some rows: how often the clone was seen (once, few, many), or a class if it is expanded.

NA	many	TRBV10-3	TRBJ1-5	14	CAISELSGDQPQHF	TGTGCCATCAGTGAGCTGTCGGGGGATCAGCCCCAGCATTTT
NA	many	TRBV9	TRBJ2-6	15	CASSVEGNGANVLTF	TGTGCCAGCAGCGTAGAGGGTAATGGGGCCAACGTCCTGACTTTC
TRBD1	few	TRBV27	TRBJ1-2	13	CASGTGSNYGYTF	TGTGCCAGCGGGACAGGTTCTAACTATGGCTACACCTTC
TRBD2	NA	TRBV11-2	TRBJ2-3	15	CASSLMSGGLDTQYF	TGTGCCAGCAGCTTGATGAGCGGGGGGCTAGATACGCAGTATTTT
NA	many	TRBV2	TRBJ1-5	13	CASTADSNQPQHF	TGTGCCAGCACGGCGGATAGCAATCAGCCCCAGCATTTT
NA	NA	TRBV11-3	TRBJ1-2	16	CASSASPVRQVYGYTF	TGTGCCAGCAGCGCAAGTCCAGTCCGACAGGTCTATGGCTACACCTTC
NA	few	TRBV19	TRBJ2-1	13	CASSITGYNEQFF	TGTGCCAGTAGTATAACGGGATACAATGAGCAGTTCTTC
TRBD1	NA	TRBV5-1	TRBJ2-5	14	CASSHAGGRETQYF	TGCGCCAGCAGTCACGCAGGGGGCCGGGAGACCCAGTACTTC
TRBD1	once	TRBV19	TRBJ1-5	14	CASSKTGGGQPQHF	TGTGCCAGTAGTAAAACAGGGGGGGGTCAGCCCCAGCATTTT
NA	few	TRBV6-1	TRBJ2-2	16	CASSENQVLGTGELFF	TGTGCCAGCAGTGAAAATCAGGTTCTGGGCACCGGGGAGCTGTTTTTT
TRBD1	once	TRBV12-3/TRBV12-4	TRBJ1-6	14	CAITPGQYNSPLHF	TGTGCCATCACCCCGGGACAGTATAATTCACCCCTCCACTTT
TRBD1	many	TRBV20-1	TRBJ2-3	14	CSARDRGITDTQYF	TGCAGTGCTAGAGACAGGGGGATCACAGATACGCAGTATTTT
TRBD2	NA	TRBV6-5	TRBJ2-3	15	CASSPHGRGEDTQYF	TGTGCCAGCAGTCCCCATGGACGGGGGGAAGATACGCAGTATTTT
NA	NA	TRBV3-1	TRBJ1-6	14	CASSQVQRNSPLHF	TGTGCCAGCAGCCAAGTACAGCGTAATTCACCCCTCCACTTT
TRBD2	NA	TRBV4-3	TRBJ2-6	17	CASSQDGSGGGANVLTF	TGCGCCAGCAGCCAAGATGGGAGCGGGGGAGGGGCCAACGTCCTGACTTTC
NA	few	TRBV20-1	TRBJ2-1	12	CSARPPENEQFF	TGCAGTGCTAGACCTCCCGAAAATGAGCAGTTCTTC
TRBD1	many	TRBV7-9	TRBJ1-2	13	CASSRDSSYGYTF	TGTGCCAGCAGCCGGGACAGTTCCTATGGCTACACCTTC
NA	few	TRBV21-1	TRBJ1-5	14	CASSPRGYNQPQHF	TGTGCCAGCAGTCCCAGGGGTTACAATCAGCCCCAGCATTTT
NA	NA	TRBV10-3	TRBJ2-3	12	CAINGGSTTQYF	TGTGCCATCAATGGCGGTAGCACGACGCAGTATTTT
NA	many	TRBV9	TRBJ2-5	13	CASSGDTPQTQYF	TGTGCCAGCAGCGGGGACACCCCCCAGACCCAGTACTTC
TRBD2	NA	TRBV7-8	TRBJ2-3	14	CASSREGGTDTQYF	TGTGCCAGCAGCCGGGAGGGAGGCACAGATACGCAGTATTTT
TRBD1	few	TRBV10-2	TRBJ2-1	14	CASSLDRNYNEQFF	TGCGCCAGCAGTCTGGACAGGAATTACAATGAGCAGTTCTTC
TRBD1	NA	TRBV5-1	TRBJ2-2	14	CASSFRQGSGELFF	TGCGCCAGCAGCTTTCGACAGGGGTCCGGGGAGCTGTTTTTT
NA	many	TRBV20-1	TRBJ1-2	12	CSGEGTNYGYTF	TGCAGTGGGGAGGGCACCAACTATGGCTACACCTTC
NA	many	TRBV7-6	TRBJ1-3	15	CASSLDGRPGNTIYF	TGTGCCAGCAGCTTAGATGGCAGGCCTGGAAACACCATATATTTT
NA	many	TRBV4-1	TRBJ1-6	17	CASSQDRRITYNSPLHF	TGCGCCAGCAGCCAAGATCGCCGGATCACCTATAATTCACCCCTCCACTTT
TRBD1	NA	TRBV6-5	TRBJ2-1	15	CASSYSRDRDNEQFF	TGTGCCAGCAGTTACTCCCGGGACAGGGACAATGAGCAGTTCTTC
NA	NA	TRBV7-8	TRBJ2-1	14	CASSPGTKFNEQFF	TGTGCCAGCAGCCCCGGGACCAAATTCAATGAGCAGTTCTTC
NA	many	TRBV4-1	TRBJ1-1	16	CASSQGRARTRAEAFF	TGCGCCAGCAGCCAGGGCAGGGCCCGAACAAGGGCTGAAGCTTTCTTT
TRBD2	many	TRBV5-1	TRBJ2-7	12	CASSWGTTEQYF	TGCGCCAGCAGCTGGGGGACTACCGAGCAGTACTTC
NA	NA	TRBV20-1	TRBJ2-2	13	CSASGLATGELFF	TGCAGTGCTTCCGGACTTGCCACCGGGGAGCTGTTTTTT
NA	NA	TRBV10-3	TRBJ1-1	13	CAISEISGTEAFF	TGTGCCATCAGTGAAATTTCTGGCACTGAAGCTTTCTTT
TRBD2	NA	TRBV15	TRBJ2-5	16	CATSTGLAGGQETQYF	TGTGCCACCAGCACCGGACTAGCGGGGGGGCAAGAGACCCAGTACTTC
NA	NA	TRBV20-1	TRBJ2-7	13	CSASSRGSYEQYF	TGCAGTGCCTCCTCTAGAGGCTCCTACGAGCAGTACTTC
NA	few	TRBV6-5	TRBJ1-1	14	CASRHGSGPTEAFF	TGTGCCAGCCGTCACGGGTCGGGGCCCACTGAAGCTTTCTTT
NA	NA	TRBV5-1	TRBJ2-7	15	CASSLEGSSLYEQYF	TGCGCCAGCAGCTTGGAAGGCAGTAGCCTCTACGAGCAGTACTTC
TRBD1	NA	TRBV19	TRBJ1-5	14	CASRRDRGIQPQHF	TGTGCCAGTAGGCGGGACAGGGGGATTCAGCCCCAGCATTTT
TRBD1	many	TRBV3-1	TRBJ1-6	17	CASSQGAGGTYNSPLHF	TGTGCCAGCAGCCAGGGTGCAGGGGGAACCTATAATTCACCCCTCCACTTT
TRBD1	few	TRBV28	TRBJ1-2	14	CASSRTGGTYGYTF	TGTGCCAGCAGTAGGACAGGGGGCACCTATGGCTACACCTTC
NA	NA	TRBV18	TRBJ2-4	14	CASSPSGTKNIQYF	TGTGCCAGCTCACCCTCCGGGACCAAAAACATTCAGTACTTC
TRBD1	NA	TRBV4-3	TRBJ2-4	18	CASSQDIAGTAQGDIQYF	TGCGCCAGCAGCCAAGATATCGCCGGGACAGCCCAGGGGGACATTCAGTACTTC
TRBD1	once	TRBV28	TRBJ1-5	15	CASRRQGISNQPQHF	TGTGCCAGCAGGCGACAGGGGATTAGCAATCAGCCCCAGCATTTT
NA	many	TRBV28	TRBJ1-5	12	CASSFGNQPQHF	TGTGCCAGCAGTTTTGGGAATCAGCCCCAGCATTTT
NA	few	TRBV4-1	TRBJ1-5	17	CASSQGIGRGSNQPQHF	TGCGCCAGCAGCCAAGGGATCGGGAGAGGGAGCAATCAGCCCCAGCATTTT
TRBD1	many	TRBV28	TRBJ2-5	14	CASSLGQGVETQYF	TGTGCCAGCAGTCTGGGACAGGGGGTGGAGACCCAGTACTTC
NA	many	TRBV20-1	TRBJ2-7	13	CSAGSRGGYEQYF	TGCAGTGCTGGATCCAGGGGTGGGTACGAGCAGTACTTC
TRBD1	few	TRBV6-6	TRBJ1-1	15	CASADSGQRNTEAFF	TGTGCCAGCGCGGATTCGGGACAGAGGAACACTGAAGCTTTCTTT